A few counts support the clone carrying this T cell receptor (beta chain). TCRdb itself ran the PCR reads through MiXCR, one entry per CDR3 protein. The sample holds roughly 12,000 distinct CDR3 sequences; around 50% are singletons and the top ten take about 25%. The data belong to a study of tumor-infiltrating lymphocytes in oesophageal squamous cell carcinoma. The germline gives CDR1 SGHTA, CDR2 FQGNSA. The CDR3 runs 15 residues. The origin of this receptor is a male donor with esophageal squamous cell carcinoma. The material sequenced was esophageal tumor tissue. The chain has TRBV7-2 and TRBJ2-3; tentatively, D is TRBD2 (6 bases). The J call may be faulty, since TRBJ2-7 better matches the DNA end. The CDR3 reads CASSSDGAGSYEQYF. The DNA of the CDR3 is TGTGCCAGCAGCTCGGACGGGGCGGGATCCTACGAGCAGTACTTC.